Only one count was recorded for the clone carrying this TCR beta chain. The protocol was immunoSEQ multiplex PCR, while the TCRdb copy is restricted to in-frame clones and leaves out a portion. The sample includes about 100,000 clones, around nine tenths of them seen just once. The data belong to a study of T cell changes during pregnancy in multiple sclerosis. This sequence originates from a female donor with multiple sclerosis, enrolled in a pregnancy study. Source: peripheral blood, taken in the second trimester of pregnancy.

The CDR3 coding sequence is TGTGCCAGCAGCTCCAACTACAATGAGCAGTTCTTC. Its protein is CASSSNYNEQFF. V is TRBV5-4 and J is TRBJ2-1, with D unresolved. This CDR3 is 12 amino acids long. Trimming took 3 bases from V and 3 from J, leaving 4 bases between them. Germline assignment: CDR1 SGHNT and CDR2 YYREEE (reference sequence). The full variable domain, with the rest looked up from reference TRBV5-4 and TRBJ2-1, is ETGVTQSPTHLIKTRGQQVTLRCSSQSGHNTVSWYQQALGQGPQFIFQYYREEENGRGNFPPRFSGLQFPNYSSELNVNALELDDSALYLCASSSNYNEQFFGPGTRLTVL.